This TCR beta chain was documented in a study of post-analysis software for immune sequencing data (dated by TCRdb to the mid-2010s). Concerning the study at large: Recorded disease courses included relapsing-remitting, secondary progressive and progressive-relapsing multiple sclerosis, with some patients lacking subtype annotation. A subset of samples was prepared in parallel using single-end sample barcoding, then pooled and co-amplified after Illumina adapter ligation. Patient repertoires were compared against ten to twelve previously published healthy control repertoires from donors aged about 6 to 27 years. The investigation overall reported the following: The control group was slightly older than the multiple sclerosis patient group. Multiple sclerosis patients had significantly lower normalized Chao1 diversity than controls, a result that suggests substantial peripheral T-cell clonal expansion. Significantly higher frequencies in patients than in controls were found for roughly 5 TRBV segments, including TRBV5-6, TRBV5-1 and TRBV20-1. When samples were clustered directly using the F measure, samples prepared in the same batch co-clustered strongly, which prompted a batch-effect correction.

In its sample, this clonotype was seen once. No antigen is known for it. Per-nucleotide qualities are absent, and no much larger clonotype sits a single base away. A single read counts as weak evidence. The CDR3, cysteine through phenylalanine, is 16 amino acids long. Only the CDR3 DNA is retained, 48 bases long and in frame from the first base. For CDR1 and CDR2, the germline V gene lists MNHEY and SVGAGI. From V the trimming removes 4 bases and from J it removes 1 base, while the gene matches leave 8 bases of the junction unaccounted for. To demonstrate the VDJtools post-analysis software, the study profiled TCR beta repertoires from the peripheral blood of about a dozen young patients with multiple sclerosis. The multiple sclerosis patients were children and adolescents ranging in age from 6 to 15 years. The library was generated by PCR. Sequencing relied on an Illumina HiSeq 2500. To reduce PCR and sequencing biases, unique molecular identifiers were built into the TCR beta cDNA libraries. Per 1 to 10 million input T cells, approximately 500,000 cDNA molecules were obtained, such that each molecule approximated one T cell. The patient libraries were prepared and sequenced using the same protocol as the earlier healthy control dataset. Samples belonging to the same batch were prepared together, multiplexed and sequenced on a shared HiSeq lane. Per the authors' processing: MIGEC handled the raw barcoded reads, throwing out single-read molecular identifier groups before consensus assembly and CDR3 extraction. VDJtools was used for post-analysis of the clonotype tables, with diversity normalized by down-sampling every dataset to the smallest sample size. In repertoire overlap clustering, CDR3 amino acid sequences, but not nucleotide sequences, were matched to correct batch-related cross-sample contamination. The public sequencing data were trimmed at Q25 with fastp and processed into clonotypes with MiXCR by TCRdb, which kept only in-frame beta chains. Records with the same CDR3 protein are collapsed into one entry carrying the most frequent genes and DNA. These V and J calls are TCRdb output, not the study's own analysis. The sample table records about 190,000 distinct CDR3 sequences; 29% of these occur just once. The ten largest clones add up to nearly 3.5% of the sample.

The clonotype was recovered from a girl aged 2-17 years with multiple sclerosis. What was sequenced was blood. This receptor chain uses TRBV6-5 and TRBJ2-7; 9 middle bases align to TRBD2. For the CDR3, the sequence is CASSSLAGIESYEQYF. The nucleotide sequence is TGTGCCAGCAGTTCCCTAGCGGGGATTGAGTCCTACGAGCAGTACTTC.